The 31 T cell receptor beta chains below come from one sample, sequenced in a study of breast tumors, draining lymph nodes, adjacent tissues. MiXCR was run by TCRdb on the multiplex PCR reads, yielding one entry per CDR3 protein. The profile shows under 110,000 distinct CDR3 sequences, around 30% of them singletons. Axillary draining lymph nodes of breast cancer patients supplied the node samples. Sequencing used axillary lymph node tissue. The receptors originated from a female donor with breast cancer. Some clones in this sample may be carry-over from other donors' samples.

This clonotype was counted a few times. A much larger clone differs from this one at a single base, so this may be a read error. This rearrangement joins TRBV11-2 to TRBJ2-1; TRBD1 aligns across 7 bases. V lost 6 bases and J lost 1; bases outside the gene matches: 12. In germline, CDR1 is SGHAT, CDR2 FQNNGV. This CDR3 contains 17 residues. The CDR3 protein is CASRQGSIAGSYNEQFF. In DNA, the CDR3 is TGTGCCAGCAGACAGGGGTCTATTGCGGGTTCCTACAATGAGCAGTTCTTC.

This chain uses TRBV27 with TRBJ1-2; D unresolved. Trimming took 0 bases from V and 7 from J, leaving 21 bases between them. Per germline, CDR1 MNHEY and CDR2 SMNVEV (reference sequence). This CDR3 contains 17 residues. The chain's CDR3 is CASSLSTPQGGSGGYTF. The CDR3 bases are TGTGCCAGCAGTTTATCGACCCCCCAAGGAGGGTCTGGTGGCTACACCTTC.

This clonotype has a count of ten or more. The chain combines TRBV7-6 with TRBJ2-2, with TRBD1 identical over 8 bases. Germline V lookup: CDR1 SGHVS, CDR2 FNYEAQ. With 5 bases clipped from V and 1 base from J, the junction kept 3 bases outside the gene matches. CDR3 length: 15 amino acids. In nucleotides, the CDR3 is TGTGCCAGCAGCCCCGGGACAGGGAACACCGGGGAGCTGTTTTTT. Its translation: CASSPGTGNTGELFF.

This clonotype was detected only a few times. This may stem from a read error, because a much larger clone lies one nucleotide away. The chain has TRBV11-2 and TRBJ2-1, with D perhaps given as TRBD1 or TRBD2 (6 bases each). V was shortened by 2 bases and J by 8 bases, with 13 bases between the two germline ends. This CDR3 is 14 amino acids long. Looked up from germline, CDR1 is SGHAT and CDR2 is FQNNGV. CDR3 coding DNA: TGTGCCAGCAGCTTACCGGGGGCGGCCCATGAGCAGTTCTTC. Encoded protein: CASSLPGAAHEQFF.

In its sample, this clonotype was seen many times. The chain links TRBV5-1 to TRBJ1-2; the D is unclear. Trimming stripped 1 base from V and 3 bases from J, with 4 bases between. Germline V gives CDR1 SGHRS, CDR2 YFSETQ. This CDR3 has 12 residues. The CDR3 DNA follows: TGCGCCAGCAGCTTGACGGACTATGGCTACACCTTC. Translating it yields CASSLTDYGYTF.

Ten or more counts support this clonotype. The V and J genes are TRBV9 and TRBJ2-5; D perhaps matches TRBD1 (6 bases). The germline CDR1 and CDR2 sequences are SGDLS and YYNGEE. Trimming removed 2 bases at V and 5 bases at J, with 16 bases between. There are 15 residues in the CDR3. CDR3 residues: CASSVRAGAKETQYF. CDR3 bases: TGTGCCAGCAGCGTTAGGGCAGGGGCTAAGGAGACCCAGTACTTC.

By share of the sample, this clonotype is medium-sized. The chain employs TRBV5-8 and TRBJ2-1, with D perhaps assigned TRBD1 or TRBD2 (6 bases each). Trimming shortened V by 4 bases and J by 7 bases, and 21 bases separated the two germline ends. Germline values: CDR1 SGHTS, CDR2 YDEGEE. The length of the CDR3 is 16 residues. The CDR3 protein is CASSRKGGFPWNEQFF. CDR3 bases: TGTGCCAGCAGCCGTAAGGGGGGCTTCCCCTGGAATGAGCAGTTCTTC.

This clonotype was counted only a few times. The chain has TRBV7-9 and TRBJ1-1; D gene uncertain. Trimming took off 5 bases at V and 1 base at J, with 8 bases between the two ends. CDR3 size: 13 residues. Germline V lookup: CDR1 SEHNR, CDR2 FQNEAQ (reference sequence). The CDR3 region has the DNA TGTGCCAGCAGCCAGCCTTCGAACACTGAAGCTTTCTTT. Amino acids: CASSQPSNTEAFF.

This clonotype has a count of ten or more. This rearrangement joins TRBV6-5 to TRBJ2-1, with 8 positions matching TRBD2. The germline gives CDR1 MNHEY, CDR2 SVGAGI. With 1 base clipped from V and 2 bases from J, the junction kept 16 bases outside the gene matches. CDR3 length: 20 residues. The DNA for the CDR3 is TGTGCCAGCAGTTACTTACGACGACCAGGACTAGCCGAAACCTACAATGAGCAGTTCTTC. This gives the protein CASSYLRRPGLAETYNEQFF.

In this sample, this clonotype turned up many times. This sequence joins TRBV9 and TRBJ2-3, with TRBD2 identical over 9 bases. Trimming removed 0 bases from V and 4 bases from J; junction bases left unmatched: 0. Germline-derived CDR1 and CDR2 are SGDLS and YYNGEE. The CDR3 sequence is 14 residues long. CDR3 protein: CASSVGGRADTQYF. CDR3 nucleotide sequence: TGTGCCAGCAGCGTAGGCGGGAGGGCAGATACGCAGTATTTT.

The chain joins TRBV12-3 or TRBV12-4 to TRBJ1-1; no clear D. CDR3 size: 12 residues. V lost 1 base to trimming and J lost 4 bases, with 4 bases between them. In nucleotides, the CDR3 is TGTGCCAGCAGTTTAGGGTCCACTGAAGCTTTCTTT. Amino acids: CASSLGSTEAFF.

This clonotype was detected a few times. The CDR3 DNA reads as TGTGCCAGCAGTACCCCCGGTAGGTCCTACAATGAGCAGTTCTTC. Translating it yields CASSTPGRSYNEQFF. This rearrangement joins TRBV6-2 or TRBV6-3 to TRBJ2-1; D uncertain. V lost 5 bases to trimming and J lost 1 base, with 12 bases between them. This CDR3 comprises 15 residues. Germline V gives CDR1 MNHEY, CDR2 SVGEGT.

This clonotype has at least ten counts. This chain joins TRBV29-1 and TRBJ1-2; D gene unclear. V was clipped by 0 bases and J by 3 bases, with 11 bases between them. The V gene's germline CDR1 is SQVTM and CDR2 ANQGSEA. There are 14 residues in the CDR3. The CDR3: CSVEDRGQHYGYTF. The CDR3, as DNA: TGCAGCGTTGAAGATCGCGGGCAGCACTATGGCTACACCTTC.

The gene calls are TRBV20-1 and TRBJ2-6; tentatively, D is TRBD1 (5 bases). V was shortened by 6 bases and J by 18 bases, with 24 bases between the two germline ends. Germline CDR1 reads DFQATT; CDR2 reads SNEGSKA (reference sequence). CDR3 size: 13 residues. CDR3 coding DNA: TGCAGTGCAAGGGTCTCTGGGGCCAACGCCCCGACTTTC. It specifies CSARVSGANAPTF.

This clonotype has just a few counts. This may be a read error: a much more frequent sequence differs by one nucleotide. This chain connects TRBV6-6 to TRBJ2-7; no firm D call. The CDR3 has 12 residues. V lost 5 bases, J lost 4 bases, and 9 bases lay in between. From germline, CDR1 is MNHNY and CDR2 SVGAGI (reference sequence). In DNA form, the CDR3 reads TGTGCCAGCAGTCACCTTAGTTACGAGCAGTACTTC. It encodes CASSHLSYEQYF.

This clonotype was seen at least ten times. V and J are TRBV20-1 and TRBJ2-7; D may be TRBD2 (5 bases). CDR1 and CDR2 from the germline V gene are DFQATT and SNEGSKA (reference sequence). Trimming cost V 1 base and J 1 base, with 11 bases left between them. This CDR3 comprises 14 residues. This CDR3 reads CSARVPGESYEQYF. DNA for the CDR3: TGCAGTGCTAGAGTACCTGGGGAGTCCTACGAGCAGTACTTC.

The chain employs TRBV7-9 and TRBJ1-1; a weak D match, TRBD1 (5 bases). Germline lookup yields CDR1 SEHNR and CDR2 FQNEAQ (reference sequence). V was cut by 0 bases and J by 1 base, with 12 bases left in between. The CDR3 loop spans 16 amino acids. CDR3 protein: CASSLAARGKNTEAFF. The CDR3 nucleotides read TGTGCCAGCAGCTTAGCGGCCCGGGGGAAGAACACTGAAGCTTTCTTT.

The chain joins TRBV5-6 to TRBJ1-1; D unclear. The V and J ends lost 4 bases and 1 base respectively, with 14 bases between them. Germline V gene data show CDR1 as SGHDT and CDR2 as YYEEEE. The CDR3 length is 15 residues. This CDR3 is CASSPPQETNTEAFF. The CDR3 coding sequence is TGTGCCAGCAGCCCGCCCCAGGAAACGAACACTGAAGCTTTCTTT.

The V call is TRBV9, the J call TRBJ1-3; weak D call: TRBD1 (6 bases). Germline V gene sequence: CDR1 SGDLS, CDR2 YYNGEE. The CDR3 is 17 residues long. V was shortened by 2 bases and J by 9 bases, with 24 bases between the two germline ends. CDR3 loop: CASSVGIGQSSAITIYF. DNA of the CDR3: TGTGCCAGCAGCGTTGGGATCGGACAGAGCTCTGCAATCACCATATATTTT.

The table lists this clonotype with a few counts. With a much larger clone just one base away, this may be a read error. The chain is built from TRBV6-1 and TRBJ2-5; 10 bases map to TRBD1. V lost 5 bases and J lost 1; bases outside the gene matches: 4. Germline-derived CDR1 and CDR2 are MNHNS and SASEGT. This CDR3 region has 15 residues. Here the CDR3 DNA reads TGTGCCAGCAGTCAGCGGACAGGGGGCCAAGAGACCCAGTACTTC. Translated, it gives CASSQRTGGQETQYF.

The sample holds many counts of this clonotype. The CDR3 loop reads CASSPSGTVSGANVLTF. The CDR3 DNA follows: TGTGCCAGCTCACCTTCCGGGACAGTCTCTGGGGCCAACGTCCTGACTTTC. V is TRBV18 and J is TRBJ2-6; 7 nucleotides agree with TRBD1. The CDR3 spans 17 residues. Germline V gene lookup returns CDR1 KGHSH and CDR2 LQKENI. V was pared by 3 bases and J by 0 bases, with 5 bases of the junction left unmatched. Filled out from reference TRBV18 and TRBJ2-6, the complete variable domain reads NAGVMQNPRHLVRRRGQEARLRCSPMKGHSHVYWYRQLPEEGLKFMVYLQKENIIDESGMPKERFSAEFPKEGPSILRIQQVVRGDSAAYFCASSPSGTVSGANVLTFGAGSRLTVL.

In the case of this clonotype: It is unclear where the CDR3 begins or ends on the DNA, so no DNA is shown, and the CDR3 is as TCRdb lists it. The CDR3 sequence is CSAAVGGGYTFGSGTRYF. The rearrangement uses TRBV29-1 and TRBJ2-5. Germline-derived CDR1 and CDR2 are SQVTM and ANQGSEA. The CDR3 length equals 18 residues, ends included.

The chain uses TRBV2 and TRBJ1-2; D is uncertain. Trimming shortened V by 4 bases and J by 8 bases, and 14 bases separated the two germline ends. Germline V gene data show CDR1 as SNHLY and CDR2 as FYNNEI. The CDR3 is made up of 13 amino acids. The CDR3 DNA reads TGTGCCAGCAGTGTATTAACAGCCGAGGGCTACACCTTC. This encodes CASSVLTAEGYTF.

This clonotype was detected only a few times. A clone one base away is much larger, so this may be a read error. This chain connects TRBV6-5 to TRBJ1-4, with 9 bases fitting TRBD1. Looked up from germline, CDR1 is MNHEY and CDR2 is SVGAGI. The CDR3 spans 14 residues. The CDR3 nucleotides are TGTACCAGCAGTTTGACAGGGGGGGGTGAAAAACTGTTTTTT. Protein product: CTSSLTGGGEKLFF.

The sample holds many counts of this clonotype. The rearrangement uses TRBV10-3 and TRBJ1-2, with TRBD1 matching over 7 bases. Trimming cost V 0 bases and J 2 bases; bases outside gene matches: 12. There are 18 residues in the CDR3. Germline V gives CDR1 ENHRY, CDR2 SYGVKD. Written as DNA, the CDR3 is TGTGCCATCAGTGAGTCTGGGGGTCCCCCGACAGGGAACTATGGCTACACCTTC. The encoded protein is CAISESGGPPTGNYGYTF.

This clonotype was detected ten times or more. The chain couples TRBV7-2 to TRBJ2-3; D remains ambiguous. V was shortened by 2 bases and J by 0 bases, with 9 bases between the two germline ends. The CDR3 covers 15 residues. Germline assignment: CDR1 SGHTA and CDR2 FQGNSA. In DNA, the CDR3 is TGTGCCAGCAGCTTACGAAGCGACAGCACAGATACGCAGTATTTT. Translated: CASSLRSDSTDTQYF. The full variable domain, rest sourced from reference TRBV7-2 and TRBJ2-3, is GAGVSQSPSNKVTEKGKDVELRCDPISGHTALYWYRQSLGQGLEFLIYFQGNSAPDKSGLPSDRFSAERTGGSVSTLTIQRTQQEDSAVYLCASSLRSDSTDTQYFGPGTRLTVL.

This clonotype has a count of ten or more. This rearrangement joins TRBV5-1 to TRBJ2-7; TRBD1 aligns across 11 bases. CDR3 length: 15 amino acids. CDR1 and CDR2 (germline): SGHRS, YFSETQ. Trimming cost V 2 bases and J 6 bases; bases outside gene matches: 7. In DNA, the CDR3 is TGCGCCAGCAGCTTTGACACCGGGACAGGGGGCGAGCAGTACTTC. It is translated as CASSFDTGTGGEQYF.

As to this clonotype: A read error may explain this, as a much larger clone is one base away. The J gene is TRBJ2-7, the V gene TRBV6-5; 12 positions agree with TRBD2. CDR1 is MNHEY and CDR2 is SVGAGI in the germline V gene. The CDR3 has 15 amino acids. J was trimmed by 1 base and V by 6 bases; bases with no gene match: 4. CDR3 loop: CASRQTSGGSYEQYF. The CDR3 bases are TGTGCCAGCAGACAGACTAGCGGGGGATCCTACGAGCAGTACTTC.

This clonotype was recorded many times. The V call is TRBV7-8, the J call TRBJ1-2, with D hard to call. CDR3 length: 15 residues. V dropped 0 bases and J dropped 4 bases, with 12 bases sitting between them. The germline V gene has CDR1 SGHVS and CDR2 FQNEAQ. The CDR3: CASSLARTAPYGYTF. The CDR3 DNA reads TGTGCCAGCAGCTTAGCGCGGACGGCCCCCTATGGCTACACCTTC.

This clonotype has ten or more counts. The CDR3 spells CASSENTTDRGIETQYF. CDR3 bases: TGTGCCAGCAGTGAAAACACTACGGACAGGGGGATTGAGACCCAGTACTTC. This chain uses TRBV6-4 with TRBJ2-5, with TRBD1 identical over 10 bases. Losses at the gene ends were 3 bases for V and 5 bases for J; bases not matched to a gene: 12. The germline V gene has CDR1 MRHNA and CDR2 SNTAGT. There are 17 residues in the CDR3.

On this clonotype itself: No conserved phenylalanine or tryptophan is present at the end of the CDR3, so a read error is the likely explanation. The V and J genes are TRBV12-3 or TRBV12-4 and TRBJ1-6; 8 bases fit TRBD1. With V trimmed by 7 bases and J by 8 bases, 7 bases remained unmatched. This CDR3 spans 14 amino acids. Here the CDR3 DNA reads TGTGCCAGCACCCTCCCGGGACAGGATTCACCCCTCCACCTT. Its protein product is CASTLPGQDSPLHL.